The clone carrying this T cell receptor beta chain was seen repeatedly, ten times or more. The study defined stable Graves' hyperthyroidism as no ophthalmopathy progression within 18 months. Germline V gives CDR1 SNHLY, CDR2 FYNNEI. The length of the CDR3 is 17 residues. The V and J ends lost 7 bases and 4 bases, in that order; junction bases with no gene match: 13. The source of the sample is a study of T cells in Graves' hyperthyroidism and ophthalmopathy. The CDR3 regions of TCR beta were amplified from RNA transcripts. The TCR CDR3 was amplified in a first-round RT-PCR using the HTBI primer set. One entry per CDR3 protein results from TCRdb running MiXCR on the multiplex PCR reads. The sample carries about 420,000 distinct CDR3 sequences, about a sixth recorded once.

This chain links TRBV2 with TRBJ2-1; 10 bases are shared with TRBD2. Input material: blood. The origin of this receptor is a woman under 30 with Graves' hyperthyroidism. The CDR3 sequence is CASNMEPTSGDYNEQFF. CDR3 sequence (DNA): TGTGCCAGCAACATGGAACCAACTAGCGGGGATTACAATGAGCAGTTCTTC.